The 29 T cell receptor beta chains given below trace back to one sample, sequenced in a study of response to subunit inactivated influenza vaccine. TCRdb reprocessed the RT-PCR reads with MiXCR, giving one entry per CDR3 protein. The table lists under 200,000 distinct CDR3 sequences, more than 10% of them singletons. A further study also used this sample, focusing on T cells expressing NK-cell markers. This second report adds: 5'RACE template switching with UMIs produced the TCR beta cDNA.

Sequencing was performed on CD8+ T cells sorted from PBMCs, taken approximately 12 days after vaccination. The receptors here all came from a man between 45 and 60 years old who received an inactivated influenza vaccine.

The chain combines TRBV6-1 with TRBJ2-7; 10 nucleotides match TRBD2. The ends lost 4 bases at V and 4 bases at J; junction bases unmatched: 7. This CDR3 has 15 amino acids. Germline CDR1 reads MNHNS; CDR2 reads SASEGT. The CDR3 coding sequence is TGTGCCAGCAGTGCCACCGGGACTAGCGTTTACGAGCAGTACTTC. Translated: CASSATGTSVYEQYF.

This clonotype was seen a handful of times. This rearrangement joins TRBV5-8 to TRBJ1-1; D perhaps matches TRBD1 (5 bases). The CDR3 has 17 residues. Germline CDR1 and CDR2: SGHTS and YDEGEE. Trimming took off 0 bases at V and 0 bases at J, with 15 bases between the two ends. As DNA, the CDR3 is TGTGCCAGCAGCTTGGTGGTCGGTTCAGGGATGAACACTGAAGCTTTCTTT. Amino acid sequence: CASSLVVGSGMNTEAFF.

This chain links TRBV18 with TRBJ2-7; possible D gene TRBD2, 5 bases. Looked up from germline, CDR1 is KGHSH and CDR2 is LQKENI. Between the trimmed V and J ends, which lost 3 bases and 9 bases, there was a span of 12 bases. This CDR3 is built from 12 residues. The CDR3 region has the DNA TGTGCCAGCTCACCTTCGGACTTGGGGCAGTACTTC. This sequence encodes CASSPSDLGQYF.

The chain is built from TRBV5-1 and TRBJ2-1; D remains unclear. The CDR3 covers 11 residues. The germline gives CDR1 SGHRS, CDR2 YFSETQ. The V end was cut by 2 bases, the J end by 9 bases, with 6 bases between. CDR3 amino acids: CASSFLFEQFF. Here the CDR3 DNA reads TGCGCCAGCAGCTTCTTATTTGAGCAGTTCTTC.

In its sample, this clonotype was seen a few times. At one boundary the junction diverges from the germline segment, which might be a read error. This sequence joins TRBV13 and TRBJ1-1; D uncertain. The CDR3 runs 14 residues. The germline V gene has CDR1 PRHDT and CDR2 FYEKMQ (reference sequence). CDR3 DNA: TGTGCCATCAGCTTAGGGCGAGGATGGACTGAAGCTTTCTTT. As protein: CAISLGRGWTEAFF.

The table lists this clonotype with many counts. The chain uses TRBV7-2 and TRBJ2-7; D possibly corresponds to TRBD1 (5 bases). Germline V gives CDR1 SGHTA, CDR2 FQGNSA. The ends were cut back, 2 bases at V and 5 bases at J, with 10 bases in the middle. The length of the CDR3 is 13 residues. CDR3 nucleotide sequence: TGTGCCAGCAGCTTAAATAGGGGAAACGAGCAGTACTTC. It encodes CASSLNRGNEQYF.

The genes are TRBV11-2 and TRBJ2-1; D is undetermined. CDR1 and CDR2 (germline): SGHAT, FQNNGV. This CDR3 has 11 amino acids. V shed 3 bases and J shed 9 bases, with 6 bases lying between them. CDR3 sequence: CASSLVAEQFF. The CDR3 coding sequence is TGTGCCAGCAGCTTGGTAGCTGAGCAGTTCTTC.

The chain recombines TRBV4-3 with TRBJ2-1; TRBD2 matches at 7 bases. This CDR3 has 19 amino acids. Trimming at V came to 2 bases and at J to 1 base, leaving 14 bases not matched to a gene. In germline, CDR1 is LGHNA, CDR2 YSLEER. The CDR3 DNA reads TGCGCCAGCAGCCAAAAGGGCGAACCGGGACTACTGTCCTACAATGAGCAGTTCTTC. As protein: CASSQKGEPGLLSYNEQFF.

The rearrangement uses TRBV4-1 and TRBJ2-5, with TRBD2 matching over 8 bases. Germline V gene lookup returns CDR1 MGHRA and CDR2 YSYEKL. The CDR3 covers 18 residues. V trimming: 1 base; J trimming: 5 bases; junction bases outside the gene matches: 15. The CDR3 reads CASSQGPSGLTRRETQYF. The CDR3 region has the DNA TGCGCCAGCAGCCAAGGGCCTAGCGGGTTAACTAGGAGGGAGACCCAGTACTTC.

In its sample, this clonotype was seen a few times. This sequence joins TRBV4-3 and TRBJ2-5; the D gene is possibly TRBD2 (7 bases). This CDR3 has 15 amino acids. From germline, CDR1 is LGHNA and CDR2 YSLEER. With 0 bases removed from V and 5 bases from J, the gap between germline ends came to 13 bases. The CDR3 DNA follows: TGCGCCAGCAGCCAAGATCTAGAGGGGGGGGAGACCCAGTACTTC. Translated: CASSQDLEGGETQYF.

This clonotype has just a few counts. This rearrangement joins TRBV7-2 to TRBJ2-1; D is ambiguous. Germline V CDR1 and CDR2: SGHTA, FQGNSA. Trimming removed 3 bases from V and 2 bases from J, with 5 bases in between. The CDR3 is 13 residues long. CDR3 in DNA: TGTGCCAGCAGCTTGGACCCCTACAATGAGCAGTTCTTC. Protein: CASSLDPYNEQFF.

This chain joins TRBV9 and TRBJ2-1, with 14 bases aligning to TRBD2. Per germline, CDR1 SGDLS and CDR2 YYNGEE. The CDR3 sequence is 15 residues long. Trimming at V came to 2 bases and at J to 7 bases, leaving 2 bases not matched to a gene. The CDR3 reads CASSVGTSGRNEQFF. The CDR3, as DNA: TGTGCCAGCAGCGTCGGGACTAGCGGGAGAAATGAGCAGTTCTTC.

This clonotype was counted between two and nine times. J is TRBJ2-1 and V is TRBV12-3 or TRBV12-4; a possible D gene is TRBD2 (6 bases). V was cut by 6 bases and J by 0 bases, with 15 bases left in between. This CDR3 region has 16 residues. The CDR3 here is CASSSSGPSSYNEQFF. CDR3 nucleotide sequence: TGTGCCAGCAGCTCGAGCGGGCCCAGCTCCTACAATGAGCAGTTCTTC.

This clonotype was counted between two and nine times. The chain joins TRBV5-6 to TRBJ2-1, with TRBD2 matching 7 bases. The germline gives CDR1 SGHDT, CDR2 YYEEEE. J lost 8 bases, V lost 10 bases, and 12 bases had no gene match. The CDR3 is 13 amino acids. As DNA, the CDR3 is TGTGCCGGCCGAGCGGGACCTGAGGATGAGCAGTTCTTC. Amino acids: CAGRAGPEDEQFF.

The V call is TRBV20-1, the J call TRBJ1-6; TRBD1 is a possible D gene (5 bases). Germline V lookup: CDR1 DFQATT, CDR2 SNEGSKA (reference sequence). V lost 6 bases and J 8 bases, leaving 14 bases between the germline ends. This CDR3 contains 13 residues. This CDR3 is CSAKGQGHSPLHF. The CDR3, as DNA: TGCAGTGCCAAGGGGCAGGGTCATTCACCCCTCCACTTT.

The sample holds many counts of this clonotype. This chain's CDR3 is CASSLIAGPYEQYF. DNA of the CDR3: TGTGCCAGCAGCTTAATAGCGGGTCCCTACGAGCAGTACTTC. This chain joins TRBV7-2 and TRBJ2-7, with 7 bases matching TRBD2. The CDR3 is 14 residues long. Germline V gene lookup returns CDR1 SGHTA and CDR2 FQGNSA. The ends lost 2 bases at V and 2 bases at J; junction bases unmatched: 3.

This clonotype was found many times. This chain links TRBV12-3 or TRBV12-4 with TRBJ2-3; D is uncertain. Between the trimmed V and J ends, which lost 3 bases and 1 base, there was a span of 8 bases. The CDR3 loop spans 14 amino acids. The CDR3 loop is CASSLVLGTDTQYF. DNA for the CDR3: TGTGCCAGCAGTTTGGTGCTAGGCACAGATACGCAGTATTTT.

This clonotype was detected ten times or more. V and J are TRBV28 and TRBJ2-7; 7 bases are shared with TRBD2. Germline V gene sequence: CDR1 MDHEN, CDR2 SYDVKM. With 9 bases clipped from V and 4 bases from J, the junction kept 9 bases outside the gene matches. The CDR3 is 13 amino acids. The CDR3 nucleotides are TGTGCCAGTCACGGGGGGAGATCGTACGAGCAGTACTTC. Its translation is CASHGGRSYEQYF.

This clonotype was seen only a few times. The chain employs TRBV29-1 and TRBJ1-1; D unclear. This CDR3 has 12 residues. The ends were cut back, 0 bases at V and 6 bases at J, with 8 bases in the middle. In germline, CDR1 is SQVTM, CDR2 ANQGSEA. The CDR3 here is CSVEEAGPEAFF. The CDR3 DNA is TGCAGCGTTGAAGAGGCCGGCCCTGAAGCTTTCTTT.

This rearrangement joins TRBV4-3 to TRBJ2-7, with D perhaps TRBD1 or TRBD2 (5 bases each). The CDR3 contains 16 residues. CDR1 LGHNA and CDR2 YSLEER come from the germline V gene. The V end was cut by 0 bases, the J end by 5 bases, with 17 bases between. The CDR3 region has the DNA TGCGCCAGCAGCCAAGATTCCGGACTGGGGCGCGACGAGCAGTACTTC. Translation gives CASSQDSGLGRDEQYF.

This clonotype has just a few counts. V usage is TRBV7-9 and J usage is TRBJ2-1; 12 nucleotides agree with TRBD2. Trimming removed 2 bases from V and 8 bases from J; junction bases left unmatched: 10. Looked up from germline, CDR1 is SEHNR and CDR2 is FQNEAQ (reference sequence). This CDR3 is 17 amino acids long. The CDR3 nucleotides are TGTGCCAGCAGCTTACTTGTGCTAGCGGGGGGGCTGGATGAGCAGTTCTTC. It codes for CASSLLVLAGGLDEQFF.

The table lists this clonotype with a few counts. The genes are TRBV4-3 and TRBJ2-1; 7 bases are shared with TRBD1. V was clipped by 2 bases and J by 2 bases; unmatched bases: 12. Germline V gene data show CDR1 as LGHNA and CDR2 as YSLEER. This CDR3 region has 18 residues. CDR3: CASSQLGPGQFPYNEQFF. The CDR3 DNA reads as TGCGCCAGCAGCCAACTCGGACCGGGACAGTTCCCCTACAATGAGCAGTTCTTC.

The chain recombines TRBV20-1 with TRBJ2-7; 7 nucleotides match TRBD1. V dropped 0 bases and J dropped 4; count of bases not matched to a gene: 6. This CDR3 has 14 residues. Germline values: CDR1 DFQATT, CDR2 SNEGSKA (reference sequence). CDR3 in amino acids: CSARDQGGGYEQYF. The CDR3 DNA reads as TGCAGTGCTAGAGATCAAGGGGGCGGATACGAGCAGTACTTC.

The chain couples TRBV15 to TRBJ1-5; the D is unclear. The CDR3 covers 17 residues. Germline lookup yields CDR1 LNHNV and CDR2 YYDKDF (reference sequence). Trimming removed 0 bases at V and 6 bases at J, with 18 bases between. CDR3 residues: CATSRDHLGEGGQPQHF. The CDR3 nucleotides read TGTGCCACCAGCAGAGATCATTTAGGAGAGGGAGGTCAGCCCCAGCATTTT.

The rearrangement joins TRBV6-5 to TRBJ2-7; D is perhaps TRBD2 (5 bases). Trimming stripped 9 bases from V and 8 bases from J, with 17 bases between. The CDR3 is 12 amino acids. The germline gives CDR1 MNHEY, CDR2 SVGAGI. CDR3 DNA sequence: TGTGCCAGTAAACCCCAACCGGGAAAGCAGTACTTC. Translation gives CASKPQPGKQYF.

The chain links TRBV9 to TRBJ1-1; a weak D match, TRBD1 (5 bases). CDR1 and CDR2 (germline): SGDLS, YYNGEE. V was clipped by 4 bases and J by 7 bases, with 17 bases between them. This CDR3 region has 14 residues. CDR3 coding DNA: TGTGCCAGCAGCCCGGGGTTCGGGGCCCTTGAAGCTTTCTTT. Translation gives CASSPGFGALEAFF.

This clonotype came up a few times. This chain's CDR3 is CASEGPNTGELFF. For the CDR3, the DNA is TGTGCCAGCGAGGGGCCGAACACCGGGGAGCTGTTTTTT. V usage is TRBV7-9 and J usage is TRBJ2-2, with D perhaps TRBD1 or TRBD2 (5 bases each). In germline, CDR1 is SEHNR, CDR2 FQNEAQ (reference sequence). V was clipped by 8 bases and J by 0 bases, with 7 bases between them. CDR3 length: 13 residues.

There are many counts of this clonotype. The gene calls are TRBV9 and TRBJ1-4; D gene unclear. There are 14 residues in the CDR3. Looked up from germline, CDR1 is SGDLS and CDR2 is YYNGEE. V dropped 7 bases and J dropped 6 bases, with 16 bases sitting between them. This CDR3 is CASALGGSDEKLFF. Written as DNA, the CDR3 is TGTGCCAGCGCCCTAGGAGGTTCGGATGAAAAACTGTTTTTT.

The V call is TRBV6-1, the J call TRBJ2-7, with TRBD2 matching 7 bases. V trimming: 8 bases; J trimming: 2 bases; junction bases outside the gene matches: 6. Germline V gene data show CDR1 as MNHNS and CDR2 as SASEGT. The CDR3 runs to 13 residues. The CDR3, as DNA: TGTGCCAGCTGGTCGAGCGGGGCCTACGAGCAGTACTTC. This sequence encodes CASWSSGAYEQYF.